This T cell receptor beta chain was sequenced for a study of blood T cell repertoires in COVID-19. The wider study: The United States, Italy and Spain were the sources of the acute and convalescent COVID-19 samples. Sources were T cells, B-cell-depleted T cells, or PBMCs; the material itself was cDNA or gDNA.

In the original analysis: Amplification of reference gene primers was used by the study to estimate nucleated cell counts. The method was immunoSEQ multiplex PCR; TCRdb's version includes in-frame clones alone and lacks a portion of them. V, J and clone size reflect that table, while D and trimming were determined from the DNA. Found here are about 68,000 clones, nearly 90% of them singletons; the top ten hold roughly 3.6%. With 2 bases clipped from V and 7 bases from J, the junction kept 6 bases outside the gene matches. CDR3 length: 15 amino acids. CDR1 is SGHDT, CDR2 YYEEEE, per germline. Patients from Seattle were sampled longitudinally, starting during active infection.

The sequenced sample was peripheral blood. This receptor was obtained from a woman aged 50 to 65 with COVID-19, enrolled during active disease. V gene TRBV5-6 combines with J gene TRBJ2-1; 10 nucleotides match TRBD2. CDR3 protein: CASSLAGGPKNEQFF. In DNA form, the CDR3 reads TGTGCCAGCAGCTTAGCGGGAGGGCCTAAAAATGAGCAGTTCTTC.